Below, 29 T cell receptor beta chains from the same sample are listed, as sequenced in a study of molecular identifiers for immune sequencing clone quantification. TCRdb ran MiXCR on the PCR reads and lists one entry per CDR3 protein. Of approximately 40,000 distinct CDR3 sequences listed, more than 20% are singletons. The sample was naive CD8+ T cells from blood, with Jurkat cell RNA spiked in. The subset here: FACS-sorted CD8+CD4-CCR7+CD45RA+ naive T cells. The receptor set was obtained from a human donor in good health. Some libraries in this study had Jurkat cell RNA spiked in.

In this sample, this clonotype turned up once. This may be a read error: a much more frequent sequence differs by one nucleotide. The V gene is TRBV3-1, the J gene TRBJ2-7, with a possible D match to TRBD1 (7 bases). Germline CDR1 LGHDT, CDR2 YNNKEL (reference sequence). The CDR3 covers 13 residues. CDR3 in amino acids: CVSSRGTAYEQYF. CDR3 nucleotides: TGTGTCAGCAGCCGCGGGACAGCCTACGAGCAGTACTTC.

V is TRBV9 and J is TRBJ1-1; no firm D call. CDR1 is SGDLS and CDR2 is YYNGEE in the germline V gene. V was cut by 0 bases and J by 1 base, with 13 bases left in between. This CDR3 region has 16 residues. The CDR3 bases are TGTGCCAGCAGCGTAGGCCCGTCACCTAAGAACACTGAAGCTTTCTTT. Protein product: CASSVGPSPKNTEAFF.

This clonotype was recorded many times. This chain connects TRBV7-9 to TRBJ2-3; 7 bases are a match to TRBD1. The CDR3 loop spans 15 amino acids. The V and J ends lost 1 base and 4 bases, in that order; junction bases with no gene match: 5. Germline CDR1 SEHNR, CDR2 FQNEAQ (reference sequence). The CDR3 reads CASSLGQGLADTQYF. CDR3 coding DNA: TGTGCCAGCAGCTTAGGACAGGGTCTGGCAGATACGCAGTATTTT. Full variable domain (outside the CDR3, taken from reference TRBV7-9 and TRBJ2-3): DTGVSQNPRHKITKRGQNVTFRCDPISEHNRLYWYRQTLGQGPEFLTYFQNEAQLEKSRLLSDRFSAERPKGSFSTLEIQRTEQGDSAMYLCASSLGQGLADTQYFGPGTRLTVL.

This clonotype was detected only a few times. A read error may produce the germline difference seen at one junction end. The chain uses TRBV6-2 or TRBV6-3 and TRBJ1-1; tentatively, D is TRBD1 (6 bases). CDR3 length: 16 amino acids. Germline V gene sequence: CDR1 MNHEY, CDR2 SVGEGT. CDR3 loop: CVSSYSRIGGTTEAFF. The CDR3 nucleotides read TGTGTCAGCAGTTACTCGCGTATAGGGGGGACCACTGAAGCTTTCTTT.

This clonotype has ten or more counts. The chain joins TRBV10-2 to TRBJ2-5; D uncertain. Germline CDR1 WSHSY, CDR2 SAAADI. The CDR3 totals 14 residues. The ends were cut back, 2 bases at V and 0 bases at J, with 7 bases in the middle. The CDR3 loop reads CASSEDQDQETQYF. DNA of the CDR3: TGCGCCAGCAGTGAGGATCAGGACCAAGAGACCCAGTACTTC.

As concerns this clonotype: A read error may be the cause here, since a much bigger clone is one base away. This chain uses TRBV5-1 with TRBJ2-2; D unresolved. Germline values: CDR1 SGHRS, CDR2 YFSETQ. This CDR3 has 17 amino acids. Trimming cost V 4 bases and J 0 bases, with 16 bases left between them. The CDR3 protein is CASSLSLSEPNTGELFF. CDR3 nucleotides: TGCGCCAGCAGCCTTTCCCTCAGCGAACCGAACACCGGGGAGCTGTTTTTT. The full variable domain, in which reference TRBV5-1 and TRBJ2-2 provide the parts outside the CDR3, is KAGVTQTPRYLIKTRGQQVTLSCSPISGHRSVSWYQQTPGQGLQFLFEYFSETQRNKGNFPGRFSGRQFSNSRSEMNVSTLELGDSALYLCASSLSLSEPNTGELFFGEGSRLTVL.

About this clonotype: Just one base apart from a much larger clone, this may be a read error. The chain is built from TRBV19 and TRBJ1-3; D gene uncertain. Germline CDR1 and CDR2: LNHDA and SQIVND (reference sequence). The CDR3 runs 15 residues. CDR3 in amino acids: CASSPGTGTGDTIYF. CDR3 coding DNA: TGTGCCAGTAGCCCAGGCACTGGAACTGGAGACACCATATATTTT.

This clonotype was counted many times. The chain employs TRBV20-1 and TRBJ2-7; 8 positions agree with TRBD2. Germline V gene data show CDR1 as DFQATT and CDR2 as SNEGSKA (reference sequence). The CDR3 sequence is 13 residues long. The V and J ends lost 3 bases and 4 bases, in that order; junction bases with no gene match: 5. CDR3 sequence (DNA): TGCAGTGCTAGCGGGAGGGCCGGGTACGAGCAGTACTTC. It translates to CSASGRAGYEQYF.

A note on this clonotype: With a much larger clone just one base away, this may be a read error. V gene TRBV10-3 combines with J gene TRBJ2-5; D is uncertain. The CDR3 is 13 residues long. Germline lookup yields CDR1 ENHRY and CDR2 SYGVKD. The CDR3 sequence: CAIGEPEKETQYF. In DNA form, the CDR3 reads TGTGCCATCGGTGAGCCCGAAAAAGAGACCCAGTACTTC.

The V gene is TRBV6-2 or TRBV6-3, the J gene TRBJ2-5; D might be TRBD2 (6 bases). Germline values: CDR1 MNHEY, CDR2 SVGEGT. V lost 2 bases and J lost 2, with 24 bases in between. CDR3 length: 19 residues. CDR3 sequence reads: CASSYPFGTPYDLQETQYF. The CDR3 nucleotides read TGTGCCAGCAGTTACCCATTCGGGACTCCCTATGATCTGCAAGAGACCCAGTACTTC.

Of note for this clonotype: With a much larger clone just one base away, this may be a read error. The chain's CDR3 is CASTPVTSGTTDTQYF. Here the CDR3 DNA reads TGTGCCAGCACCCCAGTGACTAGCGGGACCACAGATACGCAGTATTTT. The chain has TRBV6-5 and TRBJ2-3; 11 bases match TRBD2. V trimming: 7 bases; J trimming: 2 bases; junction bases outside the gene matches: 8. Germline V gene lookup returns CDR1 MNHEY and CDR2 SVGAGI. The CDR3 is 16 residues long.

This clonotype was detected a few times. The chain combines TRBV14 with TRBJ2-1; unclear D gene. This CDR3 has 13 amino acids. Between the trimmed V and J ends, which lost 4 bases and 8 bases, there was a span of 12 bases. The germline CDR1 and CDR2 sequences are SGHDN and FVKESK. The CDR3 nucleotides read TGTGCCAGCAGCCTTATCGACTTAGATGAGCAGTTCTTC. This codes for CASSLIDLDEQFF.

This clonotype appeared many times. The chain joins TRBV6-5 to TRBJ2-5; 8 bases fit TRBD1. The CDR3 is 16 residues long. The V and J ends lost 2 bases and 5 bases, in that order; junction bases with no gene match: 10. Per germline, CDR1 MNHEY and CDR2 SVGAGI. The CDR3 loop is CASSYTFQGAGETQYF. The CDR3 DNA follows: TGTGCCAGCAGTTACACCTTTCAGGGGGCGGGCGAGACCCAGTACTTC.

The sample holds a few counts of this clonotype. This may stem from a read error, because a much larger clone lies one nucleotide away. The chain is built from TRBV7-2 and TRBJ2-5; 7 nucleotides line up with TRBD1. The CDR3 spans 14 residues. Per the germline V gene, CDR1 is SGHTA and CDR2 is FQGNSA. J was trimmed by 4 bases and V by 3 bases; bases with no gene match: 5. The CDR3: CASSLQTGLETQYF. Written as DNA, the CDR3 is TGTGCCAGCAGCTTGCAGACAGGGCTAGAGACCCAGTACTTC.

In its sample, this clonotype was seen many times. This rearrangement joins TRBV29-1 to TRBJ2-2, with TRBD2 matching over 7 bases. With 5 bases clipped from V and 3 bases from J, the junction kept 6 bases outside the gene matches. The CDR3 covers 14 residues. Germline V CDR1 and CDR2: SQVTM, ANQGSEA. In DNA form, the CDR3 reads TGCAGCGTTTGGGGCCTAGCGGACACCGGGGAGCTGTTTTTT. Translating gives CSVWGLADTGELFF.

This clonotype was detected many times. This chain joins TRBV5-4 and TRBJ2-7, with 8 bases lining up with TRBD1. The ends lost 2 bases at V and 7 bases at J; junction bases unmatched: 2. The CDR3 contains 12 residues. The germline V gene has CDR1 SGHNT and CDR2 YYREEE (reference sequence). The CDR3: CASSFGQGEQYF. CDR3 bases: TGTGCCAGCAGCTTCGGACAGGGAGAGCAGTACTTC.

This clonotype was observed many times. This rearrangement joins TRBV4-1 to TRBJ2-1, with 12 bases fitting TRBD2. In germline, CDR1 is MGHRA, CDR2 YSYEKL. V gave up 5 bases and J gave up 3 bases; unmatched junction bases: 2. The CDR3 runs to 15 residues. CDR3 region: CASSATSGGYNEQFF. CDR3 in DNA: TGCGCCAGCAGCGCGACTAGCGGGGGCTACAATGAGCAGTTCTTC.

About this clonotype itself: This may arise from a read error, as a much more abundant clone is one base away. The gene calls are TRBV5-3 and TRBJ2-7; D is possibly TRBD1 (6 bases). TRBV5-3 is noted as an ORF with a role that remains uncertain. This CDR3 has 14 amino acids. In nucleotides, the CDR3 is TGTGCCAGCAGCTTGTGGCAGGGGACCGACGAGCAGTACTTC. This sequence encodes CASSLWQGTDEQYF.

This clonotype was observed at least ten times. This rearrangement joins TRBV6-1 to TRBJ2-1; no reliable D call. Trimming pared 6 bases from V and 7 bases from J, leaving 7 bases between. Germline V lookup: CDR1 MNHNS, CDR2 SASEGT. There are 11 residues in the CDR3. The CDR3 region is CASRHGNEQFF. For the CDR3, the DNA is TGTGCCAGCAGGCACGGTAATGAGCAGTTCTTC.

This clonotype was picked up many times. The chain is built from TRBV4-2 and TRBJ2-3; 9 bases agree with TRBD2. The CDR3 covers 16 residues. Per the germline V gene, CDR1 is LGHNA and CDR2 is YNFKEQ. The J segment lost 2 bases and the V segment lost 3 bases, leaving 6 bases of the junction unmatched. The CDR3 loop reads CASSQTSGAPTDTQYF. CDR3 in DNA: TGTGCCAGCAGCCAGACTAGCGGAGCGCCCACAGATACGCAGTATTTT.

This clonotype was detected a few times. The rearrangement joins TRBV6-4 to TRBJ2-1, with 12 bases matching TRBD2. Germline assignment: CDR1 MRHNA and CDR2 SNTAGT. V lost 5 bases to trimming and J lost 2 bases; unmatched junction nucleotides: 4. CDR3 length: 16 amino acids. CDR3 DNA: TGTGCCAGCAGTACAACTAGCGGGAGGCCCTACAATGAGCAGTTCTTC. This codes for CASSTTSGRPYNEQFF.

This clonotype was seen ten or more times. This rearrangement joins TRBV11-2 to TRBJ2-1; D remains ambiguous. The germline CDR1 and CDR2 sequences are SGHAT and FQNNGV. V lost 2 bases, J lost 8 bases, and 13 bases lay in between. The length of the CDR3 is 14 residues. CDR3 sequence: CASSLFLPPDEQFF. CDR3 in DNA: TGTGCCAGCAGCTTATTTCTCCCGCCCGATGAGCAGTTCTTC.

On this clonotype: A read error may be the cause here, since a much bigger clone is one base away. This sequence joins TRBV9 and TRBJ2-3, with a weak D call TRBD2 (6 bases). The CDR3 runs to 16 residues. Germline V gives CDR1 SGDLS, CDR2 YYNGEE. Trimming took 4 bases from V and 6 from J, leaving 21 bases between them. The CDR3 bases are TGTGCCAGCAGCCACCGGACTTGCGGGGCGTCGGATACGCAGTATTTT. Its protein product is CASSHRTCGASDTQYF.

This clonotype has ten or more counts. The rearrangement links TRBV4-3 to TRBJ1-1; no firm D call. The CDR3 length is 14 residues. Germline V gives CDR1 LGHNA, CDR2 YSLEER. The ends were cut back, 1 base at V and 4 bases at J, with 10 bases in the middle. The CDR3: CASSQVSMPTEAFF. The CDR3 bases are TGCGCCAGCAGCCAAGTATCTATGCCCACTGAAGCTTTCTTT.

The rearrangement uses TRBV19 and TRBJ2-7; D unclear. Trimming removed 6 bases from V and 0 bases from J, with 12 bases in between. The germline CDR1 and CDR2 sequences are LNHDA and SQIVND (reference sequence). This CDR3 region has 14 residues. CDR3 in amino acids: CASSLGHSSYEQYF. Written as DNA, the CDR3 is TGTGCCAGTAGCCTGGGCCACAGCTCCTACGAGCAGTACTTC.

This clonotype has ten or more counts. The chain recombines TRBV7-9 with TRBJ2-3; 11 bases are shared with TRBD2. The CDR3 runs to 17 residues. V dropped 4 bases and J dropped 2; count of bases not matched to a gene: 8. The germline CDR1 and CDR2 sequences are SEHNR and FQNEAQ (reference sequence). CDR3 region: CASSSQPSGGPTDTQYF. CDR3 nucleotides: TGTGCCAGCAGCTCCCAACCTAGCGGGGGGCCCACAGATACGCAGTATTTT.

This clonotype came up many times. This chain uses TRBV7-2 with TRBJ1-3, with TRBD1 as a possible D gene (5 bases). Germline V gene sequence: CDR1 SGHTA, CDR2 FQGNSA. The CDR3 extends over 15 amino acids. V was cut by 3 bases and J by 3 bases, with 12 bases left in between. CDR3 sequence (DNA): TGTGCCAGCAGCTTTTTCCGGGACGGTGGAAACACCATATATTTT. It yields the protein CASSFFRDGGNTIYF.

A remark on this clonotype: This likely comes from a read error, as the CDR3 has no conserved phenylalanine or tryptophan at its end. The chain combines TRBV27 with TRBJ2-1; TRBD2 might be the D (6 bases). This CDR3 has 16 residues. Germline V lookup: CDR1 MNHEY, CDR2 SMNVEV (reference sequence). V was cut by 2 bases and J by 2 bases, with 13 bases left in between. The CDR3 is CASSLTGGATYNEQFS. The CDR3 nucleotides are TGTGCCAGCAGTTTAACTGGCGGGGCCACCTACAATGAGCAGTTCTCC.

This clonotype was seen ten or more times. The chain carries TRBV5-1 and TRBJ1-5; the D is unclear. Germline V CDR1 and CDR2: SGHRS, YFSETQ. The germline V and J ends were trimmed by 4 bases and 3 bases, with 8 bases remaining between them. This CDR3 has 13 residues. The CDR3 region is CASSEGTNQPQHF. CDR3 nucleotides: TGCGCCAGCAGCGAGGGTACCAATCAGCCCCAGCATTTT.